This T cell receptor beta chain was recovered during a study of blood T cells in healthy people across ages. This CDR3 is built from 15 residues. The V gene end was trimmed by 2 bases and the J gene end by 6 bases; junction bases not matched to a gene: 10. Germline assignment: CDR1 GTSNPN and CDR2 SVGIG (reference sequence). Together with a sample-barcoded 5' primer, a J-beta primer mix was included in a second PCR lasting about 7 to 11 cycles. Any given sample supplied a minimum of 3 million CDR3-containing paired-end reads. TCRdb processed the 5' RACE reads anew with MiXCR; each CDR3 protein has one entry. The sample has about 1,400,000 distinct CDR3 sequences; 45% to 70% are singletons. Each donor was a healthy Caucasian individual from Russia, aged roughly 6 to 95.

The sequence was obtained from a man aged 18 to 29 in good health. The chain is built from TRBV30 and TRBJ1-2; 9 bases align to TRBD1. The sample consisted of blood. The CDR3 loop reads CAWSTGQGARDGYTF. The CDR3 nucleotides read TGTGCCTGGAGTACGGGACAGGGCGCGCGTGATGGCTACACCTTC.